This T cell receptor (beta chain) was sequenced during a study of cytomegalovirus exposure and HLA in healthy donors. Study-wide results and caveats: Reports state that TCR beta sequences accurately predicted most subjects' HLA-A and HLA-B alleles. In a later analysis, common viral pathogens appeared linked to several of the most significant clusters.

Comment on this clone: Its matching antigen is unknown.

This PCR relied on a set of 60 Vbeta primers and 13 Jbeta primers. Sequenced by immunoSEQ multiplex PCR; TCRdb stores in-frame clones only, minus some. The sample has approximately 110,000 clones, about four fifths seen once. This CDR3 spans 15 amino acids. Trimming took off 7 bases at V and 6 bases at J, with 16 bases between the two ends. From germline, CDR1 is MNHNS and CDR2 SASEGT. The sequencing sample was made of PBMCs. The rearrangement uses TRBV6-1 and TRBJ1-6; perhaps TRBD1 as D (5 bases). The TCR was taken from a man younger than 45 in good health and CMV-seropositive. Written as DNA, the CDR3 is TGTGCCAGCAACACCCAGGGAGGCAGTAATTCACCCCTCCACTTT. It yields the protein CASNTQGGSNSPLHF.